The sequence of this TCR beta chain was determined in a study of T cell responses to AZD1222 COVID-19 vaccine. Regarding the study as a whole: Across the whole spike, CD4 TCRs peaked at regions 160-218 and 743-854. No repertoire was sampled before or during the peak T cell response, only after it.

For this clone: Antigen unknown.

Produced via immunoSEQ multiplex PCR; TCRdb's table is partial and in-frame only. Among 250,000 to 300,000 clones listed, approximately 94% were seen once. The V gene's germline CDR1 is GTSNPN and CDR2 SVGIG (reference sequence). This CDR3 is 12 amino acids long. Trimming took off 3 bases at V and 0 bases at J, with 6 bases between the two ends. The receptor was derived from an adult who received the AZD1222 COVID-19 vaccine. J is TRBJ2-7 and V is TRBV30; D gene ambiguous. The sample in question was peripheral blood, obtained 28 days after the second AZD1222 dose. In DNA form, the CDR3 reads TGTGCCTGGAGCGACCTCTCCTACGAGCAGTACTTC. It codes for CAWSDLSYEQYF.